A selection of T cell receptor beta chains follows, all from one sample in a study of cytomegalovirus exposure and HLA in healthy donors. Clones were read by immunoSEQ multiplex PCR, and TCRdb kept only the in-frame ones, dropping some. The data contain more than 110,000 clones, about 80% of them seen just once; the ten biggest clones take up about 4.7%. The sample comprised PBMCs. These TCRs come from a male donor in good health and CMV-seronegative. CDR3s leave out the opening cysteine and the closing phenylalanine or tryptophan.

J: TRBJ1-3
V: TRBV28
CDR3: ASSGGGDGNTIY

J: TRBJ1-3
V: TRBV7-2
CDR3: ASSLGLPDTIY

J: TRBJ2-3
V: TRBV5-1
CDR3: ASSPTTPGRASDTQY

J: TRBJ1-3
V: TRBV27
CDR3: ASSSPGSGNTIY

J: TRBJ1-6
V: TRBV13
CDR3: ASSRYAGNNSPLH

J: TRBJ2-7
V: TRBV5-6
CDR3: ASSLGLALYEQY

J: TRBJ1-3
V: TRBV6-5
CDR3: ASSSGQYSGNTIY

J: TRBJ1-2
V: TRBV7-2
CDR3: ASSLVREYT

J: .
V: TRBV19
CDR3: ASVGAQDSYEQY

J: TRBJ1-1
V: TRBV7-2
CDR3: ASSQESPFGAF

J: TRBJ2-3
V: TRBV2
CDR3: ASSDPQETQY

J: TRBJ2-7
V: TRBV7-9
CDR3: ASSKRGQDFQQY

J: TRBJ1-2
V: TRBV27
CDR3: ASSPDIAGDGYT

J: TRBJ2-7
V: TRBV7-6
CDR3: ASTPRRQY

J: TRBJ1-1
V: TRBV29-1
CDR3: SAQRATTAF

J: TRBJ2-6
V: TRBV5-1
CDR3: ASSLVSSGANVLT

J: TRBJ2-5
V: TRBV6-5
CDR3: ASSYNSLFPRETQY

J: TRBJ1-5
V: TRBV7-2
CDR3: ASSFYNQPQH

J: TRBJ1-2
V: TRBV5-1
CDR3: ASSLGTGVLGYT

J: TRBJ2-3
V: TRBV7-2
CDR3: ASSYAGGPTDTQY

J: TRBJ1-2
V: TRBV7-9
CDR3: ASSLGQGPPYGYT

J: TRBJ1-5
V: TRBV18
CDR3: ASSPAQGGLNQPQH

J: TRBJ2-7
V: TRBV15
CDR3: ATSREASRDEQY

J: TRBJ1-5
V: TRBV4-2
CDR3: ASSQDLGANQPQH

J: TRBJ2-3
V: TRBV29-1
CDR3: SVEPGGGGVTDTQY

J: TRBJ2-7
V: TRBV30
CDR3: AWSVYYEQY

J: TRBJ2-7
V: TRBV11-2
CDR3: ASSFPRLAGGPPEQY

J: TRBJ1-1
V: TRBV11-2
CDR3: ASSLDFEVAEAF

J: TRBJ2-7
V: TRBV5-4
CDR3: ASSLAVEYEQY

J: TRBJ1-4
V: TRBV6-6
CDR3: AHSATNEKLF

J: TRBJ2-2
V: TRBV19
CDR3: ASSEMTGGYGELF

J: TRBJ1-1
V: TRBV6-5
CDR3: ASTPGQHTEAF

J: TRBJ2-1
V: TRBV6-5
CDR3: ASSYGQGANEQF

J: TRBJ1-5
V: TRBV6-5
CDR3: ASSSWTGAQPQH

J: TRBJ1-5
V: TRBV7-8
CDR3: ASSLGRDRDQPQH

J: TRBJ2-5
V: TRBV5-1
CDR3: ASSLGFSGGVQETQY

J: TRBJ2-1
V: TRBV11-1
CDR3: ASSWAPAGTSGENEQF

J: TRBJ2-7
V: TRBV29-1
CDR3: SVDGQGTGEQY

J: TRBJ2-1
V: TRBV20-1
CDR3: SAKGGNEQF

J: TRBJ1-2
V: TRBV19
CDR3: ASRRGQNYGYT

J: TRBJ2-1
V: TRBV9
CDR3: ASSVMDRTFTYNEQF